The 20 T cell receptor beta chains reported below all come from one sample, sequenced in a study of T cells in Graves' hyperthyroidism and ophthalmopathy (dated by TCRdb to about 2019). To prepare the library, multiplex PCR was applied. The sequencer was an Illumina HiSeq 2000. Amplification of TCR beta CDR3 regions was carried out from RNA transcripts. The TCR CDR3 was subjected to a first round of RT-PCR using the HTBI primer set and the Qiagen OneStep RT-PCR kit. TCRdb's own reprocessing of the public reads used fastp at Q25 and MiXCR and kept productive beta chains. Rows with one shared CDR3 protein collapse into an entry with the most common genes and DNA. The sample data list 500,000 to 750,000 distinct CDR3 sequences, and around 42% of these were observed just once. Approximately 7.5% of the sample lies in the top ten. Sequenced material: peripheral blood or thyroid tissue (not recorded which). The receptors stem from a woman in her late teens or twenties with Graves' hyperthyroidism.

The rearrangement links TRBV11-1 to TRBJ2-7; 7 bases align to TRBD2. Gene TRBJ2-1 matches the end of the DNA better, so the J call may be wrong. This CDR3 spans 13 amino acids. CDR1 and CDR2 (germline): SGHAT, FQDESV (reference sequence). The DNA for the CDR3 is TGTGCCAGCTCAGGGTCCGGGGAGGGTGAGCAGTTCTTC. It is translated as CASSGSGEGEQFF.

The genes are TRBV29-1 and TRBJ1-2, with D uncertain. CDR1 is SQVTM, CDR2 ANQGSEA, per germline. This CDR3 is 10 amino acids long. Deletions cut 8 bases from V and 13 bases from J, with 17 bases between. The CDR3 loop reads CSLDQRVATF. The CDR3 bases are TGCAGCTTAGATCAGAGGGTAGCCACCTTC.

This clonotype was recorded many times. The genes are TRBV6-5 and TRBJ1-2; TRBD1 aligns across 9 bases. After removal of 0 bases from V and 0 bases from J, the junction contained 2 bases not matched to a gene. This CDR3 has 16 residues. Looked up from germline, CDR1 is MNHEY and CDR2 is SVGAGI. The CDR3 sequence: CASSYSGTGTNYGYTF. Here the CDR3 DNA reads TGTGCCAGCAGTTACTCCGGGACAGGGACTAACTATGGCTACACCTTC.

This chain links TRBV6-4 with TRBJ2-7; 7 bases match TRBD1. CDR3 length: 14 residues. The germline gives CDR1 MRHNA, CDR2 SNTAGT. Trimming at V came to 2 bases and at J to 7 bases, leaving 8 bases not matched to a gene. This CDR3 is CASSDLDREREQYF. The CDR3 DNA reads as TGTGCCAGCAGTGACCTCGACAGGGAGAGGGAGCAGTACTTC.

This clonotype showed up many times. The V gene is TRBV7-9, the J gene TRBJ1-6; D is uncertain. Germline V gene lookup returns CDR1 SEHNR and CDR2 FQNEAQ (reference sequence). Trimming took 2 bases from V and 6 from J, leaving 11 bases between them. This CDR3 has 15 residues. The CDR3 DNA reads as TGTGCCAGCAGCTTAAGGACCCTAAGTAATTCACCCCTCCACTTT. The encoded protein is CASSLRTLSNSPLHF.

This clonotype was counted ten times or more. This sequence joins TRBV19 and TRBJ1-2, with D maybe TRBD1 (5 bases). With 3 bases removed from V and 7 bases from J, the gap between germline ends came to 15 bases. The CDR3 loop spans 14 amino acids. The germline V gene encodes CDR1 LNHDA and CDR2 SQIVND (reference sequence). CDR3: CASSIWDGRFGYTF. The CDR3 nucleotides read TGTGCCAGTAGTATCTGGGACGGAAGATTTGGCTACACCTTC. Variable domain in full (rest from reference TRBV19 and TRBJ1-2): DGGITQSPKYLFRKEGQNVTLSCEQNLNHDAMYWYRQDPGQGLRLIYYSQIVNDFQKGDIAEGYSVSREKKESFPLTVTSAQKNPTAFYLCASSIWDGRFGYTFGSGTRLTVV.

In its sample, this clonotype was seen a few times. This rearrangement joins TRBV20-1 to TRBJ2-5, with 9 bases that match TRBD2. The ends lost 6 bases at V and 3 bases at J; junction bases unmatched: 5. The CDR3 length is 13 residues. Germline CDR1 is DFQATT and CDR2 is SNEGSKA (reference sequence). CDR3 protein: CSARGTSKETQYF. The CDR3 nucleotides read TGCAGTGCCCGGGGGACTAGCAAAGAGACCCAGTACTTC.

The V gene is TRBV24-1, the J gene TRBJ2-1; 8 positions match TRBD2. Germline CDR1 is KGHDR and CDR2 is SFDVKD. The CDR3 has 17 amino acids. V lost 2 bases to trimming and J lost 1 base; unmatched junction nucleotides: 6. CDR3 in amino acids: CATSDSQRESSYNEQFF. The CDR3 nucleotides read TGTGCCACCAGTGATTCCCAGCGGGAGTCTTCCTACAATGAGCAGTTCTTC.

The chain employs TRBV29-1 and TRBJ1-2, with TRBD1 matching over 7 bases. The CDR3 consists of 12 residues. CDR1 and CDR2 from the germline V gene are SQVTM and ANQGSEA. V lost 8 bases, J lost 11 bases, and 14 bases stayed unmatched. Here the CDR3 DNA reads TGCAGCCGCGCCGGGACAGAGGTGAGGTACACCTTC. Translating gives CSRAGTEVRYTF. Using reference TRBV29-1 and TRBJ1-2 for the parts outside the CDR3, the full variable domain is SAVISQKPSRDICQRGTSLTIQCQVDSQVTMMFWYRQQPGQSLTLIATANQGSEATYESGFVIDKFPISRPNLTFSTLTVSNMSPEDSSIYLCSRAGTEVRYTFGSGTRLTVV.

Many counts were recorded for this clonotype. J is TRBJ1-2 and V is TRBV6-5; TRBD1 is a possible D gene (5 bases). Per germline, CDR1 MNHEY and CDR2 SVGAGI. V was clipped by 5 bases and J by 0 bases, with 10 bases between them. The CDR3 is 14 residues long. CDR3 region: CASSEQVANYGYTF. The CDR3 DNA follows: TGTGCCAGCAGTGAACAGGTTGCTAACTATGGCTACACCTTC.

The chain carries TRBV7-2 and TRBJ2-5; 7 bases are a match to TRBD2. CDR3 length equals 16 residues. J was trimmed by 5 bases and V by 2 bases; bases with no gene match: 11. Germline V gene data show CDR1 as SGHTA and CDR2 as FQGNSA. In nucleotides, the CDR3 is TGTGCCAGCAGCTTATTGATGGCGGGGGAAGGGGAGACCCAGTACTTC. Translation: CASSLLMAGEGETQYF.

V is TRBV12-3 or TRBV12-4 and J is TRBJ1-1; the match to TRBD1 covers 9 bases. V was pared by 2 bases and J by 4 bases, with 2 bases of the junction left unmatched. The CDR3 length is 14 residues. CDR3 protein: CASSLKTGGTEAFF. The CDR3 coding sequence is TGTGCCAGCAGTTTAAAGACAGGGGGCACTGAAGCTTTCTTT.

In its sample, this clonotype was seen many times. The gene calls are TRBV7-8 and TRBJ2-1; tentative D call: TRBD1 (5 bases). This CDR3 contains 14 residues. The V and J ends lost 5 bases and 3 bases respectively, with 11 bases between them. The V gene's germline CDR1 is SGHVS and CDR2 FQNEAQ. The CDR3 loop is CASSRITGYNEQFF. For the CDR3, the DNA is TGTGCCAGCAGCCGAATTACAGGCTACAATGAGCAGTTCTTC.

The chain recombines TRBV20-1 with TRBJ1-2, with 8 bases aligning to TRBD1. The V and J ends lost 1 base and 6 bases, in that order; junction bases with no gene match: 13. CDR1 DFQATT and CDR2 SNEGSKA come from the germline V gene (reference sequence). The CDR3 loop spans 16 amino acids. This CDR3 reads CSARVQWDRFGDGYTF. In DNA form, the CDR3 reads TGCAGTGCTAGAGTCCAGTGGGACAGGTTTGGGGATGGCTACACCTTC.

To note about this clonotype: The junction departs from the called germline gene at one end, perhaps through a read error. The chain couples TRBV7-9 to TRBJ2-7, with D possibly matching TRBD2 (6 bases). Looked up from germline, CDR1 is SEHNR and CDR2 is FQNEAQ (reference sequence). This CDR3 is built from 15 residues. This CDR3 reads CASSLGGSRIYEQYF. For the CDR3, the DNA is TGTGCCAGCAGTTTAGGAGGGAGTAGAATCTACGAGCAGTACTTC.

This clonotype was seen only once. CDR3 sequence (DNA): TGTGCCTGCAATCCGGGACAGGGACTTCAGCCCCAGCATTTT. Amino acid sequence: CACNPGQGLQPQHF. The chain employs TRBV5-5 and TRBJ1-5; 9 bases are a match to TRBD1. The CDR3 consists of 14 residues. The germline CDR1 and CDR2 sequences are SGHKS and YYEKEE (reference sequence). The ends lost 10 bases at V and 6 bases at J; junction bases unmatched: 11.

This clonotype was picked up many times. The rearrangement joins TRBV7-6 to TRBJ1-5; D remains ambiguous. The CDR3 contains 16 residues. V lost 5 bases, J lost 1 base, and 15 bases lay in between. Germline V CDR1 and CDR2: SGHVS, FNYEAQ. This CDR3 reads CASSPADANSNQPQHF. The DNA for the CDR3 is TGTGCCAGCAGCCCAGCAGACGCAAACAGCAATCAGCCCCAGCATTTT.

The DNA of the CDR3 is TGTGCCAGCACCCGTTTTTCGTTTAGCCGGGACAGGGGGCCCACCGGGGAGCTGTTTTTT. This encodes CASTRFSFSRDRGPTGELFF. V and J are TRBV7-2 and TRBJ2-2; the match to TRBD1 covers 12 bases. V was pared by 7 bases and J by 4 bases, with 19 bases of the junction left unmatched. CDR1 is SGHTA and CDR2 is FQGNSA in the germline V gene. CDR3 size: 20 residues.

In this sample, this clonotype turned up many times. This sequence joins TRBV6-1 and TRBJ2-7; 7 nucleotides match TRBD2. The CDR3 consists of 15 residues. The V gene end was trimmed by 0 bases and the J gene end by 0 bases; junction bases not matched to a gene: 2. CDR1 and CDR2 (germline): MNHNS, SASEGT. CDR3 DNA: TGTGCCAGCAGTGAAGCGGCGGGAGACTCCTACGAGCAGTACTTC. This encodes CASSEAAGDSYEQYF.

The CDR3 bases are TGCAGCGTGACGGCCCCCGTGGACGAGCAGTACTTC. Its protein product is CSVTAPVDEQYF. The chain links TRBV29-1 to TRBJ2-7, with no clear D. CDR3 size: 12 residues. Germline V gene lookup returns CDR1 SQVTM and CDR2 ANQGSEA. V lost 6 bases and J 5 bases, leaving 14 bases between the germline ends.